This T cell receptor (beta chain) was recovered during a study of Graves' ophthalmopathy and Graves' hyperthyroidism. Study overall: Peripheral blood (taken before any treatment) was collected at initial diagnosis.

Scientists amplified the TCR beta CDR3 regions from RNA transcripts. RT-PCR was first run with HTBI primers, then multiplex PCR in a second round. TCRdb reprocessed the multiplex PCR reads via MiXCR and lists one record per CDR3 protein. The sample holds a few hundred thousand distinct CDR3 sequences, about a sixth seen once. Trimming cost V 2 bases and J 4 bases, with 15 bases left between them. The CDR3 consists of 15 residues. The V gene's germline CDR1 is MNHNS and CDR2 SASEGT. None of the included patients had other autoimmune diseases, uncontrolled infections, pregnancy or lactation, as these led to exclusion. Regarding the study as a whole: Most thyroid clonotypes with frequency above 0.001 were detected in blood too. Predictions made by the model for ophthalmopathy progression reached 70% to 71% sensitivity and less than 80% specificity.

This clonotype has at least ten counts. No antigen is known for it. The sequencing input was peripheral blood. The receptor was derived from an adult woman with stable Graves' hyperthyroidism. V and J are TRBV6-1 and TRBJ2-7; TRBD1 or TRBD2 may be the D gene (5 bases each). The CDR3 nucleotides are TGTGCCAGCAGTGAAAAAAGAGGGGTTAGTTACGAGCAGTACTTC. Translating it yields CASSEKRGVSYEQYF.